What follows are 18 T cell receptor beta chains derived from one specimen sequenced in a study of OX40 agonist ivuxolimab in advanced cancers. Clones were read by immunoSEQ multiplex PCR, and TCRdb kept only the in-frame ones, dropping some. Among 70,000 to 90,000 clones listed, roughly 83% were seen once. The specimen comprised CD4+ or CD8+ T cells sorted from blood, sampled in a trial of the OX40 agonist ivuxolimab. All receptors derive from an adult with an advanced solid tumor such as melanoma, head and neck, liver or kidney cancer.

Here the CDR3 reads CASSELGVDSPLHF. CDR3 nucleotides: TGCGCCAGCAGTGAACTGGGGGTAGATTCACCCCTCCACTTT. The chain combines TRBV10-2 with TRBJ1-6; D possibly corresponds to TRBD1 (5 bases). Germline V gene lookup returns CDR1 WSHSY and CDR2 SAAADI. Trimming cost V 3 bases and J 8 bases, with 11 bases left between them. This CDR3 region has 14 residues.

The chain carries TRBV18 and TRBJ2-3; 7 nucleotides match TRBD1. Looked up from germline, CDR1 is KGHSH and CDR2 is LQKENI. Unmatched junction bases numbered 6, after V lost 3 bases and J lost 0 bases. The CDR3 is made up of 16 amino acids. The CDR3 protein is CASSPRTGASTDTQYF. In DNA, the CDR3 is TGTGCCAGCTCACCCCGGACAGGTGCTAGCACAGATACGCAGTATTTT.

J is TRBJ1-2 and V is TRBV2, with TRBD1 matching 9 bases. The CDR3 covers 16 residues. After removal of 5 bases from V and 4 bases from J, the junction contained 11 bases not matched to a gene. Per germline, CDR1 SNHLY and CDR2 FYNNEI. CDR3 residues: CASSYFPGQGGYGYTF. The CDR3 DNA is TGTGCCAGCAGTTACTTCCCGGGACAGGGAGGCTATGGCTACACCTTC. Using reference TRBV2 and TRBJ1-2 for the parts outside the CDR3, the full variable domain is EPEVTQTPSHQVTQMGQEVILRCVPISNHLYFYWYRQILGQKVEFLVSFYNNEISEKSEIFDDQFSVERPDGSNFTLKIRSTKLEDSAMYFCASSYFPGQGGYGYTFGSGTRLTVV.

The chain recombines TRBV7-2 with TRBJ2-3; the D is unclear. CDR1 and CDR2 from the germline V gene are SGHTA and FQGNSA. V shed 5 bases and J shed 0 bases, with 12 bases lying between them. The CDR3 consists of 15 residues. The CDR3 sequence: CASSPNYGSTDTQYF. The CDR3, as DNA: TGTGCCAGCAGCCCCAACTACGGGAGCACAGATACGCAGTATTTT.

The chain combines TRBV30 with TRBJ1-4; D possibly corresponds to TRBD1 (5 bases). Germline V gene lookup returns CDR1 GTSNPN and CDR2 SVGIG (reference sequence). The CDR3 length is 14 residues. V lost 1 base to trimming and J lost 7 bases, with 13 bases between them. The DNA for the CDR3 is TGTGCCTGGAGTGAGGGGTTAGAGGGTGAAAAACTGTTTTTT. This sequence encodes CAWSEGLEGEKLFF.

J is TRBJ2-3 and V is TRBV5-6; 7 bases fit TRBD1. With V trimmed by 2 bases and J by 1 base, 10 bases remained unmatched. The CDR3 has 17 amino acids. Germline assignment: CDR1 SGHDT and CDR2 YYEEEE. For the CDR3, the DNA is TGTGCCAGCAGCTTCCCCGGAGCAGGGGGACGCACAGATACGCAGTATTTT. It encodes CASSFPGAGGRTDTQYF.

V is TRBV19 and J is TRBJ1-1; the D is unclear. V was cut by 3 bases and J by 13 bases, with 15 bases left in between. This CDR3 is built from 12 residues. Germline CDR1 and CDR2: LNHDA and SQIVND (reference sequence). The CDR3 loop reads CASSIPRKGCFF. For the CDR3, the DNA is TGTGCCAGTAGTATCCCCAGAAAGGGATGTTTCTTT.

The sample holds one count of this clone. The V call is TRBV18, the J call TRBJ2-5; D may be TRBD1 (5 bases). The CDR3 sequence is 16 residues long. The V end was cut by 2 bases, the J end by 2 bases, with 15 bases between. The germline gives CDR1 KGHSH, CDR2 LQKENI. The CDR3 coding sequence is TGTGCCAGCTCACCAATTCTACAGGAACAACAAGAGACCCAGTACTTC. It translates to CASSPILQEQQETQYF.

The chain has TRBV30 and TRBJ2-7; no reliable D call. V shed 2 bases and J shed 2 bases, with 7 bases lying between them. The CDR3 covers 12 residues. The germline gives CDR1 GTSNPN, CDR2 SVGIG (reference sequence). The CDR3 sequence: CAWSRLAYEQYF. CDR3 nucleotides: TGTGCCTGGAGTCGCTTAGCCTACGAGCAGTACTTC.

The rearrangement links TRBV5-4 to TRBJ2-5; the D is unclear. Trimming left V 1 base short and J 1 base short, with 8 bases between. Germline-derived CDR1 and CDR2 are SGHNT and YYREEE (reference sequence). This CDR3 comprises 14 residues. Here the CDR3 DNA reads TGTGCCAGCAGCTTGAGGGCGGCCCAAGAGACCCAGTACTTC. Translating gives CASSLRAAQETQYF.

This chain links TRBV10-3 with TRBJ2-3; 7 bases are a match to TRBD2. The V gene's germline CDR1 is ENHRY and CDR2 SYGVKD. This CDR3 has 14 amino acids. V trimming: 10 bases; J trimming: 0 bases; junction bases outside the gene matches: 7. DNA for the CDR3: TGTGCCACCTCCCTGGGGGGGAGCACAGATACGCAGTATTTT. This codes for CATSLGGSTDTQYF.

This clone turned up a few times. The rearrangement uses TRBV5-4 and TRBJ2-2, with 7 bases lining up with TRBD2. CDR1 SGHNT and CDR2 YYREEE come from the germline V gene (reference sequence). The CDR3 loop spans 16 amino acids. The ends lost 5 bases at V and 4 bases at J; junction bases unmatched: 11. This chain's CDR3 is CASSHHLRGSTGELFF. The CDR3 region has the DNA TGTGCCAGCAGTCATCATCTGCGGGGGAGCACCGGGGAGCTGTTTTTT.

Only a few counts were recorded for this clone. The CDR3 is CASSHYGLTGTEAFF. DNA for the CDR3: TGTGCCAGCAGCCACTATGGGTTAACAGGCACTGAAGCTTTCTTT. This sequence joins TRBV14 and TRBJ1-1, with D perhaps TRBD1 (5 bases). The germline gives CDR1 SGHDN, CDR2 FVKESK. Trimming took off 3 bases at V and 4 bases at J, with 15 bases between the two ends. This CDR3 contains 15 residues.

CDR3 protein: CASSLDGTLYGYTF. The CDR3 DNA sequence: TGCGCCAGCAGCTTGGACGGGACGCTCTATGGCTACACCTTC. The chain combines TRBV5-1 with TRBJ1-2; possibly TRBD1 for D (5 bases). Per the germline V gene, CDR1 is SGHRS and CDR2 is YFSETQ. The CDR3 is 14 amino acids. V was clipped by 0 bases and J by 4 bases, with 10 bases between them.

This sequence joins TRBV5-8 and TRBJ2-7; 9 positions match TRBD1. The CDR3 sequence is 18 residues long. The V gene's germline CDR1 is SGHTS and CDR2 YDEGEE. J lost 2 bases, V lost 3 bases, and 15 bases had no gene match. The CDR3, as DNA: TGTGCCAGCAGCTCCCTGGGGCGGGGACAGGGCCTCCCCTACGAGCAGTACTTC. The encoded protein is CASSSLGRGQGLPYEQYF.

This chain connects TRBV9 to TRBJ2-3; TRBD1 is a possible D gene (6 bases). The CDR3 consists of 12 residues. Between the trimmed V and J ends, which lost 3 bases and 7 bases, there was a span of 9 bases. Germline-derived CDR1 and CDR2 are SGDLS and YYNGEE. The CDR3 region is CASSGQGNTQYF. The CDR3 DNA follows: TGTGCCAGCAGCGGCCAGGGGAATACGCAGTATTTT.

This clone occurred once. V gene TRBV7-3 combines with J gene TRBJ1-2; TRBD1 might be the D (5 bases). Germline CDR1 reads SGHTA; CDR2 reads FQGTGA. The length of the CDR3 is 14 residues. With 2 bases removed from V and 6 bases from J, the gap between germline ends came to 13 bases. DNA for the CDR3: TGTGCCAGCAGCTTAGGGGACCGGCAGGATGGCTACACCTTC. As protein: CASSLGDRQDGYTF.

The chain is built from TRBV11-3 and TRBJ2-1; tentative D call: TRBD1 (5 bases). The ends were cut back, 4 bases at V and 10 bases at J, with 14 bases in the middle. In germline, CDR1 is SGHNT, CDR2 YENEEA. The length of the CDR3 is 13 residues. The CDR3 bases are TGTGCCAGCAGCTCTCGGCAGGGTGGGGAGCAGTTCTTC. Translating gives CASSSRQGGEQFF.